This TCR beta chain was retrieved from a study of blood T cell repertoires in COVID-19. Overall study context: Both acute and convalescent COVID-19 samples were obtained from the United States, Italy and Spain. PBMCs, B-cell-depleted T cells, or T cells provided the cDNA or gDNA that made up the material.

TCRdb's table, derived via immunoSEQ multiplex PCR, lists solely in-frame clones and lacks some. The sample yields about 62,000 clones, 70% to 90% seen once. The ends lost 4 bases at V and 4 bases at J; junction bases unmatched: 4. Germline values: CDR1 WNHNN, CDR2 SYGVQD (reference sequence). The CDR3 runs 15 residues. This TCR came from a woman aged 80 or over with acute or convalescent COVID-19. Sequenced sample: peripheral blood. The rearrangement joins TRBV10-1 to TRBJ1-3; 10 bases line up with TRBD1. The CDR3, as DNA: TGCGCCAGCAGTGCCGGGACAGGGGTCGGAAACACCATATATTTT. Translating it yields CASSAGTGVGNTIYF.